The clone carrying this T cell receptor (beta chain) was counted only a few times. Its antigen remains unknown. Time point indicated: patch test 2, 6 weeks after DPC sensitization. Treatment reported: therapeutic diphenylcyclopropenone sensitization with weekly scalp DPC. CDR1 and CDR2 from the germline V gene are DFQATT and SNEGSKA (reference sequence). Unmatched junction bases numbered 1, after V lost 5 bases and J lost 5 bases. The CDR3 has 12 residues. This record belongs to a study of human T cells and chemical hapten exposure. About the study: Sensitizing treatment utilized 2% DPC over an approximately 2 cm by approximately 2 cm portion of upper inner arm skin. Upper-back patches of 0.01% DPC were read at 6 days. TCR yields differed between samples (mainly from small differences in pooled library volume). Study-wide findings and caveats: The number of TCRs over 1 in 1000 frequency stayed unchanged after DPC.

TCRdb independently ran MiXCR on the RACE reads; one entry per CDR3 protein. Among around 360,000 distinct CDR3 sequences, about 6% were seen once, and the ten largest hold around 6.1%. The rearrangement links TRBV20-1 to TRBJ2-4, with 9 bases aligning to TRBD1. The sequence derives from a woman between 18 and 29 years old with alopecia areata. Some clones in this sample may be carry-over from other donors' samples. The specimen was whole blood, collected in connection with sensitization to the hapten diphenylcyclopropenone (DPC). The CDR3 DNA reads TGCAGTGCTCGACAGGGGGAAAACATTCAGTACTTC. It specifies CSARQGENIQYF.